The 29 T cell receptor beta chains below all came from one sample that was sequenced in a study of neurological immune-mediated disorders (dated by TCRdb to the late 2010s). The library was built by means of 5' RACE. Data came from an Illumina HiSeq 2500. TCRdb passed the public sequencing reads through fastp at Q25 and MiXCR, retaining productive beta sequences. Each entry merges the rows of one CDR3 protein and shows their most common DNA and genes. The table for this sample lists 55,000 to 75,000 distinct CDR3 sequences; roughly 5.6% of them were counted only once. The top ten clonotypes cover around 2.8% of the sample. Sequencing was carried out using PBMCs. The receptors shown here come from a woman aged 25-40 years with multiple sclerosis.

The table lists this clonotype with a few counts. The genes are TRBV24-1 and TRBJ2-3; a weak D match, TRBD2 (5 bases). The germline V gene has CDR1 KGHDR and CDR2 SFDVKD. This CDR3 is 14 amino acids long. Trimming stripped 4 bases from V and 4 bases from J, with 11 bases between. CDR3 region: CATSDGVPPDTQYF. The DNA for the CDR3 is TGTGCCACCAGTGACGGGGTTCCACCAGATACGCAGTATTTT.

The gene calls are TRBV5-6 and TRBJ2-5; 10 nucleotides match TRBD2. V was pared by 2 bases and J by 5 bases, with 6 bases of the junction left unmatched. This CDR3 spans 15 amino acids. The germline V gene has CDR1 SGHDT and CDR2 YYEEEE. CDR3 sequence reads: CASSFERGGVETQYF. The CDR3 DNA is TGTGCCAGCAGCTTCGAGCGGGGGGGCGTGGAGACCCAGTACTTC.

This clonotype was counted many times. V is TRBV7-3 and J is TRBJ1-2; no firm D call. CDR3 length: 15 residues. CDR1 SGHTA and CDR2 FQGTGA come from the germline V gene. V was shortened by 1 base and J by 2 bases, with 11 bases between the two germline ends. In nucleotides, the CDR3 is TGTGCCAGCAGCTTAATGGCAGGAAGCAACTATGGCTACACCTTC. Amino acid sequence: CASSLMAGSNYGYTF.

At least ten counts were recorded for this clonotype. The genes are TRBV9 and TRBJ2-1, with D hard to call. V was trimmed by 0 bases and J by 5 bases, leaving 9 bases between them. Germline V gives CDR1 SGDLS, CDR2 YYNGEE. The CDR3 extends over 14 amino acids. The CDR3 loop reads CASSVAHLNNEQFF. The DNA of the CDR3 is TGTGCCAGCAGCGTAGCTCACCTAAACAATGAGCAGTTCTTC.

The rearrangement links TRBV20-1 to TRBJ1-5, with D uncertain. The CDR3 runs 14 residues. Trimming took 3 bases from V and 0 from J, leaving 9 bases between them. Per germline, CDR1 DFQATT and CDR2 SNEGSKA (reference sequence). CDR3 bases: TGCAGTGCTAGCGAGGAGTATAGCAATCAGCCCCAGCATTTT. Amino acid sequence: CSASEEYSNQPQHF.

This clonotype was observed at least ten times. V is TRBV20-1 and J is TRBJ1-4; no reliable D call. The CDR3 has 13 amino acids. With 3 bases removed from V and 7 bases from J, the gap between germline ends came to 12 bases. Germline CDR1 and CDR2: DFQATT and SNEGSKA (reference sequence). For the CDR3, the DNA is TGCAGTGCTAGGGGCTGGGGTACTGAAAAACTGTTTTTT. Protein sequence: CSARGWGTEKLFF.

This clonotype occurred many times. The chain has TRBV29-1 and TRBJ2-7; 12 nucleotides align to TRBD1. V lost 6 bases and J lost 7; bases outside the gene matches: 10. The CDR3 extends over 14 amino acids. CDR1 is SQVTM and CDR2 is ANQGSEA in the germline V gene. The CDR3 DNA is TGCAGCGTGCTGGGAGGGGACAGGGGGCGAGAGCAGTACTTC. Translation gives CSVLGGDRGREQYF.

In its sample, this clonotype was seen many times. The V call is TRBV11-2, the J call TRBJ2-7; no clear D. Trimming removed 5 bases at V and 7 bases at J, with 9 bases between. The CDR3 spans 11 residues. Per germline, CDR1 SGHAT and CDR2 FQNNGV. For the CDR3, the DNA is TGTGCCAGCAGCCCCTCCGTGGAGCAGTACTTC. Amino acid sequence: CASSPSVEQYF.

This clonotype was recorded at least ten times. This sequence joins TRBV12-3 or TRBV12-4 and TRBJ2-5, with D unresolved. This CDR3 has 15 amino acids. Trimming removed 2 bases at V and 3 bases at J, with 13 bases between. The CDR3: CASSLILELKETQYF. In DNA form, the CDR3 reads TGTGCCAGCAGTTTAATCCTAGAACTAAAAGAGACCCAGTACTTC.

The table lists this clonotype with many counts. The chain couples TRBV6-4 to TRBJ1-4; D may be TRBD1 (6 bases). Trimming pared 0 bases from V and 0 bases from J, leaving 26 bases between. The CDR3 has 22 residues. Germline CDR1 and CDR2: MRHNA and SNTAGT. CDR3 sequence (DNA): TGTGCCAGCAGTGACTCGCGCGTGGGACACCCAATGCGCTCTGCAACTAATGAAAAACTGTTTTTT. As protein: CASSDSRVGHPMRSATNEKLFF.

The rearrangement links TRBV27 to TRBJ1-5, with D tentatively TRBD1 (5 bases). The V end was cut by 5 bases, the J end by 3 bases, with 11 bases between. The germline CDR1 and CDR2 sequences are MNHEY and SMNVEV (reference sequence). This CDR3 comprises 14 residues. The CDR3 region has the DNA TGTGCCAGCAGTCAGGGTCTCAACAATCAGCCCCAGCATTTT. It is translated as CASSQGLNNQPQHF.

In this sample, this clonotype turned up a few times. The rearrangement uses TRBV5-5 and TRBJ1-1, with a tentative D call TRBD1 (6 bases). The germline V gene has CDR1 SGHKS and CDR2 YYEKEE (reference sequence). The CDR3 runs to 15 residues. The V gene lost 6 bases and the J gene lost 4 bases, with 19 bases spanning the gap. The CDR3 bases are TGTGCCAGCAACTCCCCCAATCAGGGGTCCACTGAAGCTTTCTTT. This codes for CASNSPNQGSTEAFF.

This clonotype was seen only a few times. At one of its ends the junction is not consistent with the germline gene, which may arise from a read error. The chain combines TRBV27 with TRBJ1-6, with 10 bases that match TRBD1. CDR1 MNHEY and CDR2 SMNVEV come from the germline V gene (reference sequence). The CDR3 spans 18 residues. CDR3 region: CASSLLRGQGLNNSPLNF. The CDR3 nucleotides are TGTGCCAGCAGTTTATTACGGGGACAGGGGCTTAATAATTCACCCCTCAACTTT.

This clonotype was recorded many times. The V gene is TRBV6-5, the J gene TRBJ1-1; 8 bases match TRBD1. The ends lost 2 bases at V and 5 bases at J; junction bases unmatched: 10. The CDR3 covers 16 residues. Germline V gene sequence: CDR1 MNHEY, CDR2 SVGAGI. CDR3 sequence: CASSYETGEVGTEAFF. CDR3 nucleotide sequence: TGTGCCAGCAGTTACGAGACAGGGGAGGTGGGAACTGAAGCTTTCTTT.

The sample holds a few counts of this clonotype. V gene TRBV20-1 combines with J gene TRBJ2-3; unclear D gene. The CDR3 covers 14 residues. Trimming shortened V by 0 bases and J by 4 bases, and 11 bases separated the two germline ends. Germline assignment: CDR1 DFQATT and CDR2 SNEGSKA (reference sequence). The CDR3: CSARESSSPDTQYF. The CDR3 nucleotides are TGCAGTGCTAGAGAGTCAAGTTCCCCAGATACGCAGTATTTT.

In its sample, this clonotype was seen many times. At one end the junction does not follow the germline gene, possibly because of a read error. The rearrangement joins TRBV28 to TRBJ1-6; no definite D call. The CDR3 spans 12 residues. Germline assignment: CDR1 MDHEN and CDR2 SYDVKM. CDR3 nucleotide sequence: TGTGCCACCACGGTGCTGGATTCACCCCTCAACTTT. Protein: CATTVLDSPLNF.

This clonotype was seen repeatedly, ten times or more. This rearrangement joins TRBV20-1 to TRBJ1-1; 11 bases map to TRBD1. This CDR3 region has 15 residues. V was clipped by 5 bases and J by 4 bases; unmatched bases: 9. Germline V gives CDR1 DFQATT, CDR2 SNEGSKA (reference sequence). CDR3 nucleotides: TGCAGTGCTCATAGGGACAGGGGGTGGTCCACTGAAGCTTTCTTT. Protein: CSAHRDRGWSTEAFF.

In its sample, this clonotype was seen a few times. CDR3 in amino acids: CASNPGGIGEKLFF. The CDR3 nucleotides read TGTGCCAGCAATCCCGGGGGTATTGGTGAAAAACTGTTTTTT. The V gene is TRBV27, the J gene TRBJ1-4, with D maybe TRBD1 (5 bases). V was shortened by 7 bases and J by 7 bases, with 16 bases between the two germline ends. Per germline, CDR1 MNHEY and CDR2 SMNVEV (reference sequence). The CDR3 is made up of 14 amino acids.

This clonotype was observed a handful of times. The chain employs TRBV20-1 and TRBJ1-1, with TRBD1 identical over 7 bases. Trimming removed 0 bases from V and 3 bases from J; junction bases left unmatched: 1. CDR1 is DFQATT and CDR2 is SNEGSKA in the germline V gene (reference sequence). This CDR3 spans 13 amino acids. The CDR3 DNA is TGCAGTGCTAGAGAGACAGGGTACACTGAAGCTTTCTTT. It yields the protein CSARETGYTEAFF.

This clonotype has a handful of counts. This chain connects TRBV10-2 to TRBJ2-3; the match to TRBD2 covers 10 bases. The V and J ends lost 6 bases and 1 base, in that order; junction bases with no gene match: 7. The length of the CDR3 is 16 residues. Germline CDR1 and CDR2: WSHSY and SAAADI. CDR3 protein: CASSHQGLAGTDTQYF. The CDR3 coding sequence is TGCGCCAGCAGCCACCAAGGACTAGCGGGCACAGATACGCAGTATTTT.

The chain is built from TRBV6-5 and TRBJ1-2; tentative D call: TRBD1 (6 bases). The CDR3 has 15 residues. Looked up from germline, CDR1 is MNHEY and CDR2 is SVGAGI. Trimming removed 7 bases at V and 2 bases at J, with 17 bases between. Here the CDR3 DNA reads TGTGCCAGCACTAACCCCCGTCAGGGGAACTATGGCTACACCTTC. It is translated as CASTNPRQGNYGYTF.

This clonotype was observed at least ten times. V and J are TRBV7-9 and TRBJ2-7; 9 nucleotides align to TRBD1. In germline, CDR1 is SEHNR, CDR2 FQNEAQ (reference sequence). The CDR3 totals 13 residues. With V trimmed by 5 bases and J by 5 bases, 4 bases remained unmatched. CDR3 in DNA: TGTGCCAGCAGCCGGGGACAGGGTAACGAGCAGTACTTC. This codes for CASSRGQGNEQYF.

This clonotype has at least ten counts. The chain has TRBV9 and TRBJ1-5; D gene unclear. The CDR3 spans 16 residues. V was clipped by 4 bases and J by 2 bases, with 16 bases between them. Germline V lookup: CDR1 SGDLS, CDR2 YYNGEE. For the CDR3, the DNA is TGTGCCAGCAGCCCCCGAGGTGACCCAGGCAATCAGCCCCAGCATTTT. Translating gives CASSPRGDPGNQPQHF.

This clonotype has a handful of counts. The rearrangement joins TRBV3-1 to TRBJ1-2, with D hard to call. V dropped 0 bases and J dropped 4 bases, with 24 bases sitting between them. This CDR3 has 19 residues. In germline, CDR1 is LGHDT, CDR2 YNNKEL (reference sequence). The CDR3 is CASSQEIFLVSGTRYGYTF. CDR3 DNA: TGTGCCAGCAGCCAAGAAATTTTCCTGGTTTCCGGAACTCGCTATGGCTACACCTTC.

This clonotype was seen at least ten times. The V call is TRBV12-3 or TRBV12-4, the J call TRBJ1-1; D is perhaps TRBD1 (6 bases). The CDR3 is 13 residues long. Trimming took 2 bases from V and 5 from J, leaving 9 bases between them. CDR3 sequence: CASSLKRGTEAFF. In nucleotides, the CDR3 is TGTGCCAGCAGTTTAAAGAGGGGGACTGAAGCTTTCTTT.

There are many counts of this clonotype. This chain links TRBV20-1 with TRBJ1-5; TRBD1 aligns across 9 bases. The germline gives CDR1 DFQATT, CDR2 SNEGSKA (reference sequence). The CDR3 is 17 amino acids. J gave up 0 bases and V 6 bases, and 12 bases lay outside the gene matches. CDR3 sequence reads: CSAILGQGRYSNQPQHF. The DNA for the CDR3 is TGCAGTGCCATTCTAGGACAGGGGCGATATAGCAATCAGCCCCAGCATTTT.

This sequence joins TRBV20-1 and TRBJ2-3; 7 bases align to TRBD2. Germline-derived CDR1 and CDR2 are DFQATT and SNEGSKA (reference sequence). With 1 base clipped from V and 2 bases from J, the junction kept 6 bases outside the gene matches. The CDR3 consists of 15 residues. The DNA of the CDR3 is TGCAGTGCTAGAGCCGGCGGGGGAATCACAGATACGCAGTATTTT. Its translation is CSARAGGGITDTQYF.

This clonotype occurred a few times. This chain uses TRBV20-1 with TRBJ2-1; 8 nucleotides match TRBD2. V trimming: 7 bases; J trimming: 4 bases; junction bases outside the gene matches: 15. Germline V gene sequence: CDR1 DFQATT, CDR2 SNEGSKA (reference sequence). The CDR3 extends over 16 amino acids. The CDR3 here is CSGNKRRGALYNEQFF. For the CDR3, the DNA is TGCAGTGGAAACAAAAGGCGGGGGGCCCTATACAATGAGCAGTTCTTC.

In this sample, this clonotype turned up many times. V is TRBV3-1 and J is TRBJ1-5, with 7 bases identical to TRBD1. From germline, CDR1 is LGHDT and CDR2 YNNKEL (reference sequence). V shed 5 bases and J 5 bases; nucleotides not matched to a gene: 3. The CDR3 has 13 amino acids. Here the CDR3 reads CASSRQGYQPQHF. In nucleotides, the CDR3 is TGTGCCAGCAGCAGACAGGGATATCAGCCCCAGCATTTT.